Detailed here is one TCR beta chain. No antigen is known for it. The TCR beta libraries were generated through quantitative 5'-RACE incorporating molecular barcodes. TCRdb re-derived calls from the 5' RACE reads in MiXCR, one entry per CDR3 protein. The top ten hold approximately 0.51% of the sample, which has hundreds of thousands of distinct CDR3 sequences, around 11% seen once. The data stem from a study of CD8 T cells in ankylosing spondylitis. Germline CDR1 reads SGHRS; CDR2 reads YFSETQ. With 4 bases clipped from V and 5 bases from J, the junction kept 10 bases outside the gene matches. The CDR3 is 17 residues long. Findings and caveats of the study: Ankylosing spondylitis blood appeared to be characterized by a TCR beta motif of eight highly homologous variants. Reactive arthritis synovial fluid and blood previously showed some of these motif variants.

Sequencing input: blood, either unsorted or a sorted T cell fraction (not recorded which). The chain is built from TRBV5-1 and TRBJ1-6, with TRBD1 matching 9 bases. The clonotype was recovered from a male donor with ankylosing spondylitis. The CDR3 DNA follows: TGCGCCAGCAGCCTCAAACCCTGGGACAGGGATAATTCACCCCTCCACTTT. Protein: CASSLKPWDRDNSPLHF. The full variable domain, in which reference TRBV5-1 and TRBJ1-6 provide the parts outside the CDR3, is KAGVTQTPRYLIKTRGQQVTLSCSPISGHRSVSWYQQTPGQGLQFLFEYFSETQRNKGNFPGRFSGRQFSNSRSEMNVSTLELGDSALYLCASSLKPWDRDNSPLHFGNGTRLTVT.